This T cell receptor (beta chain) was identified in a study of blood T cell repertoires in COVID-19. Across the whole study: Sites in the United States, Italy and Spain provided acute and convalescent COVID-19 samples. Sample material is recorded as cDNA or gDNA derived from T cells, B-cell-depleted T cells, or PBMCs.

The authors' processing: How many nucleated cells were present was estimated from reference gene primer amplification. Measured with immunoSEQ multiplex PCR; TCRdb has only the in-frame clones, and not every one. V and J calls and clone size follow that table, whereas D and trimming were derived from the DNA. Here the sample spans some 66,000 clones, about 78% being singletons. The clonotype comes from an elderly woman with acute or convalescent COVID-19. Sequencing used peripheral blood.

The CDR3 loop is CASSPQRGVQETQYF. CDR3 bases: TGTGCCAGCAGCCCCCAGCGGGGCGTCCAAGAGACCCAGTACTTC. The J gene is TRBJ2-5, the V gene TRBV3-1 (or the pseudogene TRBV3-2), with 7 bases fitting TRBD2. Germline values: CDR1 LGHDT, CDR2 YNNKEL (reference sequence). There are 15 residues in the CDR3. V shed 4 bases and J 1 base; nucleotides not matched to a gene: 6.